Listed here are 8 T cell receptor beta chains from one sample, sequenced in a study of blood T cell repertoires in COVID-19. Libraries were prepared by immunoSEQ multiplex PCR; TCRdb keeps only in-frame clonotypes and omits some of them. The profile shows a few hundred thousand clones, approximately 91% of them singletons. The sequenced sample was peripheral blood. These receptor sequences come from a human donor in a cohort sampled during active COVID-19.

The chain combines TRBV7-3 with TRBJ2-3; TRBD1 is a possible D gene (6 bases). Germline loops: CDR1 SGHTA, CDR2 FQGTGA. Trimming stripped 2 bases from V and 4 bases from J, with 10 bases between. The CDR3 extends over 14 amino acids. The CDR3 bases are TGTGCCAGCAGCTTATTACAGGGCCCAGATACGCAGTATTTT. The encoded protein is CASSLLQGPDTQYF.

J is TRBJ1-2 and V is TRBV27, with a weak D call TRBD1 (6 bases). The germline V gene encodes CDR1 MNHEY and CDR2 SMNVEV (reference sequence). Trimming stripped 10 bases from V and 5 bases from J, with 17 bases between. The CDR3 is made up of 13 amino acids. CDR3 protein: CATSAGAGYGYTF. As DNA, the CDR3 is TGTGCCACCTCAGCGGGGGCAGGGTATGGCTACACCTTC.

This clone was detected once. This chain links TRBV5-4 with TRBJ2-3; D is uncertain. The ends were cut back, 3 bases at V and 6 bases at J, with 11 bases in the middle. The CDR3 spans 13 residues. CDR1 is SGHNT, CDR2 YYREEE, per germline (reference sequence). This CDR3 reads CASSSRSADTQYF. CDR3 nucleotide sequence: TGTGCCAGCAGCTCACGGTCCGCCGATACGCAGTATTTT.

This chain uses TRBV4-1 with TRBJ2-7; TRBD1 matches 8 bases. The CDR3 has 15 amino acids. Germline V gene data show CDR1 as MGHRA and CDR2 as YSYEKL. V was pared by 4 bases and J by 2 bases, with 7 bases of the junction left unmatched. The CDR3 region has the DNA TGCGCCAGCAGCCTGGACAGGGAATCCCCCTACGAGCAGTACTTC. This translates into CASSLDRESPYEQYF.

This chain connects TRBV25-1 to TRBJ1-1, with unresolved D. The CDR3 contains 14 residues. Deletions cut 11 bases from V and 2 bases from J, with 18 bases between. Germline lookup yields CDR1 MGHDK and CDR2 SYGVNS. Here the CDR3 DNA reads TGTGCCGCTGCAGGTGTGGGAGCTAACACTGAAGCTTTCTTT. It yields the protein CAAAGVGANTEAFF.

The V and J genes are TRBV28 and TRBJ2-2; 11 nucleotides match TRBD2. Germline CDR1 reads MDHEN; CDR2 reads SYDVKM. V lost 7 bases, J lost 3 bases, and 4 bases stayed unmatched. The CDR3 is made up of 15 amino acids. The CDR3 here is CASNPSGRYTGELFF. Here the CDR3 DNA reads TGTGCCAGCAACCCTAGCGGGAGGTACACCGGGGAGCTGTTTTTT.

The chain uses TRBV15 and TRBJ1-1; D unresolved. The germline V gene encodes CDR1 LNHNV and CDR2 YYDKDF (reference sequence). CDR3 size: 13 residues. The V end lost 0 bases, the J end lost 5 bases, and 7 bases lay between the germline ends. The CDR3 nucleotides are TGTGCCACCAGCAGAGATCGTGAGACTGAAGCTTTCTTT. Translated: CATSRDRETEAFF.

V and J are TRBV18 and TRBJ1-3; D gene unclear. The length of the CDR3 is 16 residues. CDR1 is KGHSH, CDR2 LQKENI, per germline. Trimming took off 3 bases at V and 1 base at J, with 13 bases between the two ends. CDR3 in amino acids: CASSPLGRGSGNTIYF. In DNA, the CDR3 is TGTGCCAGCTCACCTCTAGGGCGAGGGTCTGGAAACACCATATATTTT.